This TCR beta chain was identified in a study of blood T cell repertoires in COVID-19. Study as a whole: Acute and convalescent COVID-19 specimens originated in the United States, Italy and Spain.

Only a few counts were recorded for this clone. Method: immunoSEQ multiplex PCR; TCRdb's copy keeps in-frame clones and lacks some. The sample holds a few hundred thousand clones, around 86% seen once. The receptor comes from a woman between 65 and 79 years old with COVID-19, enrolled during active disease. The source material was peripheral blood.

Here the CDR3 reads CASSSQSGADTQYF. The CDR3 region has the DNA TGTGCCAGCAGTTCCCAATCCGGAGCAGATACGCAGTATTTT. The chain recombines TRBV6-5 with TRBJ2-3; no reliable D call. From germline, CDR1 is MNHEY and CDR2 SVGAGI. The V end was cut by 4 bases, the J end by 4 bases, with 12 bases between. The CDR3 totals 14 residues.